Listed below are T cell receptor beta chains from one sample, sequenced in a study of memory CD4+ T cells and cytomegalovirus serostatus. Profiling relied on immunoSEQ multiplex PCR, and the TCRdb table lists in-frame clones only, not all of them. Of around 40,000 clones listed, roughly 78% are singletons. The sequencing sample was made of memory CD4+ T cells from blood. Receptor source: an adult in good health and CMV-seronegative. Each CDR3 is given with its conserved first and last residue. D genes are given only for firm matches. Size is omitted from some rows. Given values are once, few, many or a class for expanded clones.

- TRBJ2-5 TRBD1 TRBV7-8 TGTGCCGTGCCTGGGGGGACAGGGGTACAAGAGACCCAGTACTTC CAVPGGTGVQETQYF
once TRBJ2-3 - TRBV14 TGTGCCAGCAGCCAAGAGCAGGGAAGCACAGATACGCAGTATTTT CASSQEQGSTDTQYF
- TRBJ1-3 - TRBV30 TGTGCCTGGAGTGTACGACCACAACAGATCAACACCATATATTTT CAWSVRPQQINTIYF
- TRBJ1-3 - TRBV5-8 TGTGCCAGCAGCTTGGACCGGGGTGGAGGACCTGGAAACACCATATATTTT CASSLDRGGGPGNTIYF
- TRBJ1-3 TRBD1 TRBV5-1 TGCGCCAGCAGCCTCTGGACAGGCCTCTCTGGAAACACCATATATTTT CASSLWTGLSGNTIYF
- TRBJ1-2 - TRBV6-5 TGTGCCAGCAGTTACTCTCGGATAACCTATGGCTACACCTTC CASSYSRITYGYTF
- TRBJ1-2 - TRBV7-9 TGTGCCAGCAGCTTTGGACGACCCAATGAAGGCTACACCTTC CASSFGRPNEGYTF
- TRBJ2-2 - TRBV6-1 TGTGCCAGCAGTGCCCAGTGGACCGGGGAGCTGTTTTTT CASSAQWTGELFF
- TRBJ1-6 - TRBV5-4 TGTGCCAGCAGCTTATCGGGGTTGAATAATTCACCCCTCCACTTT CASSLSGLNNSPLHF
- TRBJ2-6 - TRBV6-1 TGTGCCAGCACCCAGGGAACCTCCAGCTTCCTGACTTTC CASTQGTSSFLTF
- TRBJ1-4 - TRBV19 TGTGCCAGTACCTCTATAGTGGGGAAACTGTTTTTT CASTSIVGKLFF
- TRBJ1-5 TRBD1 TRBV2 TGTGCCAGCAGTGAGAGGAGGGGACAGGGTCGCAATCAGCCCCAGCATTTT CASSERRGQGRNQPQHF
- TRBJ2-2 - TRBV2 TGTGCCAGCAGTGAAGCGCTTCCGCCGCCCCGGTGGACCGGGGAGCTGTTTTTT CASSEALPPPRWTGELFF
few TRBJ2-1 - TRBV30 TGTGCCTGGAGTATCTACAATGAGCAGTTCTTC CAWSIYNEQFF
- TRBJ2-2 - TRBV6-1 TGTGCCAGCAGTGATGGATGGGGGAAAGCCGGGGAGCTGTTTTTT CASSDGWGKAGELFF